A selection of T cell receptor beta chains follows, all from one sample in a study of T cells in Graves' hyperthyroidism and ophthalmopathy. TCRdb re-called the multiplex PCR reads through MiXCR, storing one row per CDR3 protein. The table shows hundreds of thousands of distinct CDR3 sequences, with 14% to 15% occurring only once. The specimen was blood. These receptors were obtained from a young man with Graves' ophthalmopathy. Each CDR3 is given with its conserved first and last residue. D genes are given only for firm matches. A row's size may be missing; if present it is once, few, many or a size class.

v_gene	abundance	j_gene	d_gene	CDR3nt	CDR3aa
TRBV4-1	many	TRBJ1-1	NA	TGCGCCAGCAGCCAACTGAGGAGCTCTCTAGAGGACACTGAAGCTTTCTTT	CASSQLRSSLEDTEAFF
TRBV7-3	once	TRBJ1-2	TRBD1	TGTGCCAGCAGCGTCAGGGGGGGCGCTAACTATGGCTACACCTTC	CASSVRGGANYGYTF
TRBV6-5	many	TRBJ1-2	NA	TGTGCCAGCAGTTACTTTGGCGGACGAGCTAACTATGGCTACACCTTC	CASSYFGGRANYGYTF
TRBV5-1	many	TRBJ2-3	TRBD1	TGCGCCAGCAGCTTGCGGGACAGGGTCTTAGCGGATACGCAGTATTTT	CASSLRDRVLADTQYF
TRBV12-3/TRBV12-4	many	TRBJ2-2	NA	TGTGCCAGCAGACTCCGGGACCAGAACATCGGGGAGCTGTTTTTT	CASRLRDQNIGELFF
TRBV20-1	many	TRBJ2-3	TRBD2	TGCAGTGCTGTTTTAGCGGGAGGAAGCACAGATACGCAGTATTTT	CSAVLAGGSTDTQYF
TRBV5-1	once	TRBJ2-5	NA	TGCGCCAGCAGCTTGGAGGGCAGCCTAAAAGAGTACTTC	CASSLEGSLKEYF
TRBV7-3	many	TRBJ1-1	NA	TGTGCCAGCAGCACCGGGTGGAACACTGAAGCTTTCTTT	CASSTGWNTEAFF
TRBV19	NA	TRBJ2-1	TRBD1	TGTGCCAGTAGTGGGACAGGGAGGTTCAATGAGCAGTTCTTC	CASSGTGRFNEQFF
TRBV3-1	many	TRBJ2-2	NA	TGTGCCAGCAGCCAAATCCTCGGGGAGCTGTTTTTT	CASSQILGELFF
TRBV7-9	many	TRBJ1-1	NA	TGTGCCAGCAGCTTAGGGGTCGGACCTAACACTGAAGCTTTCTTT	CASSLGVGPNTEAFF
TRBV20-1	many	TRBJ2-1	TRBD2	TGCAGTGCCTCCCCGGGACTAGCTTTGAATGAGCAGTTCTTC	CSASPGLALNEQFF
TRBV24-1	NA	TRBJ2-1	TRBD2	TGTGCCACCAGTGATGTGACTAGCGGGAGTTTCCCCAATGAGCAGTTCTTC	CATSDVTSGSFPNEQFF
TRBV6-1	NA	TRBJ1-5	NA	TGTGCCAGCAGTCTGGTCGGCCGCCAGCCCCAGCATTTT	CASSLVGRQPQHF
TRBV10-3	many	TRBJ2-5	NA	TGTGCCATCAGTGGAGCGCAGGAGACCCAGTACTTC	CAISGAQETQYF
TRBV5-8	many	TRBJ2-1	NA	TGTGCCAGCTATGAAAGTAATGAGCAGTTCTTC	CASYESNEQFF
TRBV19	many	TRBJ2-7	TRBD1	TGTGCCAGTAGTTACCGGGACAGGGGCCACGAGCAGTACTTC	CASSYRDRGHEQYF
TRBV7-8	many	TRBJ1-2	NA	TGTGCCAGCAGCTTATGGACAGAAGACTATGGCTACACCTTC	CASSLWTEDYGYTF